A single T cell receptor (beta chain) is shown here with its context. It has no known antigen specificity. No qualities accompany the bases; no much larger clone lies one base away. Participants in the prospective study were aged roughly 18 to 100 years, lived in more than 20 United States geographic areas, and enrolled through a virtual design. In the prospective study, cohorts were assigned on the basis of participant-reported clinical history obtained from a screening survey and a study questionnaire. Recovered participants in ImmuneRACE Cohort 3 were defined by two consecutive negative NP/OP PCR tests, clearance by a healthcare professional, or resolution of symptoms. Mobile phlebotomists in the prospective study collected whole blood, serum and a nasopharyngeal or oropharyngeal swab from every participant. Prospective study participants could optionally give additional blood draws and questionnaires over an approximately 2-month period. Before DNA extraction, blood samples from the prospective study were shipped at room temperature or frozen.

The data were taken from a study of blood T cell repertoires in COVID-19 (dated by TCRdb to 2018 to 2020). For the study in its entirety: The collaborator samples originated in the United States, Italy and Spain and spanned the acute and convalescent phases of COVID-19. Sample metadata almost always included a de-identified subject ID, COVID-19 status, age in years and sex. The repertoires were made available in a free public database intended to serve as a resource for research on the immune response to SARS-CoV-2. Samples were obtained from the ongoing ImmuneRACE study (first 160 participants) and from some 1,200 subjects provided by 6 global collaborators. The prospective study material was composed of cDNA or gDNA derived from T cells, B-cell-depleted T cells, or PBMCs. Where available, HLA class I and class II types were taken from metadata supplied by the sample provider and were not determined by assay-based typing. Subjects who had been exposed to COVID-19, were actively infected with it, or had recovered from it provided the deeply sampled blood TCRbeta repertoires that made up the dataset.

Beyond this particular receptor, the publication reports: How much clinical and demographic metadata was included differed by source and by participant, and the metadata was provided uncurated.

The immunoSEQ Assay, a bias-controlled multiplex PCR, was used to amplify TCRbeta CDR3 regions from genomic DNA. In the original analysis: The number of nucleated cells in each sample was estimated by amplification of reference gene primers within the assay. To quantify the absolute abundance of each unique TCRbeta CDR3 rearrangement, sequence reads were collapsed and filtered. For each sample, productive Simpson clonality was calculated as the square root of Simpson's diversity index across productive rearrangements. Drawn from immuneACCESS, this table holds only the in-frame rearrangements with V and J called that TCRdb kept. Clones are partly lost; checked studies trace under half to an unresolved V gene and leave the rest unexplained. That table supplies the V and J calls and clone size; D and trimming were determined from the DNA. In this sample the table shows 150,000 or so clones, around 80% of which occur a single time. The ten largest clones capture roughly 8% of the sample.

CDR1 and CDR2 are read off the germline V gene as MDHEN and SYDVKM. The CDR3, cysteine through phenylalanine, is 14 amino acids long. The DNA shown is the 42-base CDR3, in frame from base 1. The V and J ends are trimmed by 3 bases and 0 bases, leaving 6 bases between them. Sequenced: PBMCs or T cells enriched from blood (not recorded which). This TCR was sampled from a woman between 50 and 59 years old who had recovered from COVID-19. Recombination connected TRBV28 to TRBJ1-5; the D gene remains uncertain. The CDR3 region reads CASSFGYSNQPQHF. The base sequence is TGTGCCAGCAGTTTCGGGTATAGCAATCAGCCCCAGCATTTT.